This T cell receptor (beta chain) was identified during a study of blood T cell repertoires in COVID-19. Study-wide context: Whether acute or convalescent, the COVID-19 samples came from the United States, Italy and Spain. The analysed material was cDNA or gDNA that came from T cells, B-cell-depleted T cells, or PBMCs.

After removal of 5 bases from V and 3 bases from J, the junction contained 11 bases not matched to a gene. Germline V gene data show CDR1 as SGHDT and CDR2 as YYEEEE. This CDR3 is built from 17 residues. Original processing methods: Estimates of nucleated cell counts were drawn from the amplification of reference gene primers. Data came from immunoSEQ multiplex PCR; TCRdb stores just in-frame clones and leaves some out. V and J calls and clone size are those listed in that table; D and trimming were worked out from the DNA. The data contain roughly 280,000 clones, 75% to 90% of them singletons. Material for sequencing was peripheral blood. The clonotype was recovered from a young man with active or convalescent COVID-19. The genes are TRBV5-6 and TRBJ2-3; 11 bases align to TRBD2. The CDR3 sequence is CASSRSGGGFLTDTQYF. The DNA for the CDR3 is TGTGCCAGCAGTCGTAGCGGGGGGGGGTTTTTGACAGATACGCAGTATTTT.